Listed below are T cell receptor beta chains from one sample, sequenced in a study of identical twins. TCRdb redid the calling of the 5' RACE reads with MiXCR, one entry per CDR3 protein. The data show around 650,000 distinct CDR3 sequences, roughly 7.2% seen once. These data were also reused for a study on yellow fever vaccine responses in identical twins.

Sequenced sample: PBMCs. These receptors were collected from a woman in her late teens or twenties in good health. Each CDR3 is given with its conserved first and last residue. A D gene is named only where the DNA matches it firmly. Size is omitted from some rows. Given values are once, few, many or a class for expanded clones.

clone_size,j_call,v_call,d_call,cdr3_nt,cdr3_aa
few,TRBJ2-1,TRBV4-1,TRBD1,TGCGCCAGCAGCCAGGGGCCTGGACAGGGGTATTTGAATGAGCAGTTCTTC,CASSQGPGQGYLNEQFF
few,TRBJ1-4,TRBV5-1,-,TGCGCCAGCAGACCCCGGACCGAGGGTGATGAAAAACTGTTTTTT,CASRPRTEGDEKLFF
many,TRBJ2-7,TRBV29-1,TRBD1,TGCAGCGTCTCGGGCGGGACAGGGGGGCTCCTGAACGAGCAGTACTTC,CSVSGGTGGLLNEQYF
many,TRBJ2-2,TRBV7-2,TRBD1,TGTGCCAGCAGCTTAACAGGGGGCACCGCGAACACCGGGGAGCTGTTTTTT,CASSLTGGTANTGELFF
many,TRBJ2-1,TRBV19,-,TGTGCCAGTACCCTCTATCTTTCGGAGTTTCGGAATGAGCAGTTCTTC,CASTLYLSEFRNEQFF
-,TRBJ2-5,TRBV7-9,-,TGTGCCAGCACCCCAGGGAATGAAGAGACCCAGTACTTC,CASTPGNEETQYF
-,TRBJ2-5,TRBV5-1,-,TGCGCCAGCAGACCCAGGGGGGTTAGCGGAGAGACCCAGTACTTC,CASRPRGVSGETQYF
many,TRBJ2-7,TRBV24-1,-,TGTGCCACCCTCGGAGGGCCTGTCGTCTACGAGCAGTACTTC,CATLGGPVVYEQYF
-,TRBJ1-1,TRBV20-1,-,TGCAGTGCGAGAAGACGGACGGAGAACACTGAAGCTTTCTTT,CSARRRTENTEAFF
-,TRBJ2-3,TRBV6-6,-,TGTGCCAGCACCCCTCTTCTAGGGGATACGCAGTATTTT,CASTPLLGDTQYF
-,TRBJ2-2,TRBV6-2/TRBV6-3,TRBD2,TGTGCCAGCACCCCTTTGGACAGGGGGCGACTAGCGGGAGGGCGGGTCGGGGAGCTGTTTTTT,CASTPLDRGRLAGGRVGELFF
-,TRBJ2-5,TRBV7-7,-,TGTGCCAGCAGCTTAGGCCTCGGGATCACGGAGACCCAGTACTTC,CASSLGLGITETQYF
few,TRBJ2-5,TRBV3-1,-,TGTGCCAGCAGCTCCCAGGCTAAGGTGGGAGAGACCCAGTACTTC,CASSSQAKVGETQYF
few,TRBJ2-3,TRBV13,-,TGTGCCAGCAGCACCCGGGAGTCAGATACGCAGTATTTT,CASSTRESDTQYF
many,TRBJ2-3,TRBV7-9,TRBD1,TGTGCCAGCAGCTTAGCGACGACAGGGGGGAACACAGATACGCAGTATTTT,CASSLATTGGNTDTQYF
few,TRBJ2-2,TRBV6-4,TRBD2,TGTGCCAGCAGTGCCGGGGGGGGCACCGGGGAGCTGTTTTTT,CASSAGGGTGELFF